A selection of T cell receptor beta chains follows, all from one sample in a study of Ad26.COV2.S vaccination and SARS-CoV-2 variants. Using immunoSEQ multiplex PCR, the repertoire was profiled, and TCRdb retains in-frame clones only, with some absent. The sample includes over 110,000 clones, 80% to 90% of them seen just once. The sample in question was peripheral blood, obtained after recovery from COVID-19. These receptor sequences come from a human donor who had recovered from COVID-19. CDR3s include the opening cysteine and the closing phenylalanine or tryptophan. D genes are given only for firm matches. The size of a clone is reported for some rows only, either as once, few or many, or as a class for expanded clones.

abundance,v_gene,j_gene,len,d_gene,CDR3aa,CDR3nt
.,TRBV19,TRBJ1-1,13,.,CASSDTGRSEAFF,TGTGCCAGTAGTGATACAGGGAGGTCTGAAGCTTTCTTT
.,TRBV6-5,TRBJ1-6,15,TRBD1,CASSYTRDSLSPLHF,TGTGCCAGCAGTTACACCCGGGACAGTCTTTCACCCCTCCACTTT
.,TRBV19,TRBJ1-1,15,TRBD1,CASSAWGQGVTEAFF,TGTGCCAGTAGTGCCTGGGGACAGGGGGTGACTGAAGCTTTCTTT
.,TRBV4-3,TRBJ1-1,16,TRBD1,CASSQDLPGQGAPAFF,TGCGCCAGCAGCCAAGATTTACCAGGACAGGGGGCGCCGGCTTTCTTT
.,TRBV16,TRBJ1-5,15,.,CASSHLGASNQPQHF,TGTGCCAGCAGCCACCTCGGCGCCAGCAATCAGCCCCAGCATTTT
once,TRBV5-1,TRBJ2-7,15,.,CASSLETGKSYEQYF,TGCGCCAGCAGCTTGGAGACCGGAAAATCCTACGAGCAGTACTTC
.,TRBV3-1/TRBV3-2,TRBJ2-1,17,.,CASSQGLPRQAYNEQFF,TGTGCCAGCAGCCAAGGGCTCCCGAGACAGGCATACAATGAGCAGTTCTTC
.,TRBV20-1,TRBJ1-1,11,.,CSAMGPTEAFF,TGCAGTGCTATGGGACCCACTGAAGCTTTCTTT
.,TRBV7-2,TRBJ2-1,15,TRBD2,CASSLLAGGYNEQFF,TGTGCCAGCAGCTTGCTAGCGGGGGGCTACAATGAGCAGTTCTTC
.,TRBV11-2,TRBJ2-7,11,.,CASSLEYEQYF,TGTGCCAGCAGCTTAGAGTACGAGCAGTACTTC
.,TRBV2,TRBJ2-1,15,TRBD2,CASSPKTSGRNEQFF,TGTGCCAGCAGTCCTAAGACTAGCGGTCGCAATGAGCAGTTCTTC
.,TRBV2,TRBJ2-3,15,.,CASSVRDISTDTQYF,TGTGCCAGCAGTGTCCGGGATATCTCGACAGATACGCAGTATTTT
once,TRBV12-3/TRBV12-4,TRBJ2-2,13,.,CASITGGTGELFF,TGTGCCAGCATTACCGGGGGTACCGGGGAGCTGTTTTTT
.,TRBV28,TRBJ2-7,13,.,CASRKGVSYEQYF,TGTGCCAGCAGAAAGGGGGTTTCCTACGAGCAGTACTTC
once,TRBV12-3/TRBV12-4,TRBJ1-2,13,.,CASSLDSVYGYTF,TGTGCCAGCAGTTTGGACAGTGTCTATGGCTACACCTTC
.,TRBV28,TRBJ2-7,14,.,CASSSYDDAYEQYF,TGTGCCAGCAGTTCATATGACGACGCCTACGAGCAGTACTTC
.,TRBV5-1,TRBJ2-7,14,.,CASGDEGGLYEQYF,TGCGCCAGCGGGGATGAGGGAGGCCTCTACGAGCAGTACTTC
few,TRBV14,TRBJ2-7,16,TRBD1,CASSQWTGARSYEQYF,TGTGCCAGCAGCCAGTGGACAGGGGCGAGGTCCTACGAGCAGTACTTC
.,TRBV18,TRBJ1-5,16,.,CASSVDSPTLNQPQHF,TGTGCCAGCTCAGTCGACAGTCCGACCCTCAATCAGCCCCAGCATTTT
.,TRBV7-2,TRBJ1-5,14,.,CASSLQGSGQPQHF,TGTGCCAGCAGCCTACAGGGTAGCGGTCAGCCCCAGCATTTT
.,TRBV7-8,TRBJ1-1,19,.,CASSLALGMKRAKRTEAFF,TGTGCCAGCAGCTTAGCCCTCGGGATGAAGAGGGCCAAGAGGACTGAAGCTTTCTTT
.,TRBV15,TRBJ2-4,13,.,CATSRVRENIQYF,TGTGCCACCAGCAGAGTGCGCGAGAACATTCAGTACTTC
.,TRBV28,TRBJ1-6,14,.,CASSLSPPREPLHF,TGTGCCAGCAGTTTATCTCCTCCACGGGAACCCCTCCACTTT
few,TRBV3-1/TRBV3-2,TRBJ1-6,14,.,CASSQERLNSPLHF,TGTGCCAGCAGCCAAGAGAGGTTGAATTCACCCCTCCACTTT
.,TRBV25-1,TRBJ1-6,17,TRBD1,CASSESSGGISNSPLHF,TGTGCCAGCAGTGAATCGTCAGGGGGAATAAGTAATTCACCCCTCCACTTT
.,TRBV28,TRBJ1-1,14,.,CASSLLAVNTEAFF,TGTGCCAGCAGTTTATTAGCAGTGAACACTGAAGCTTTCTTT
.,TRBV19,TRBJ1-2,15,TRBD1,CASYNTGGGTNGYTF,TGTGCCAGTTACAATACAGGGGGCGGTACGAATGGCTACACCTTC
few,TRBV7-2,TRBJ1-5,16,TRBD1,CASSLVWTGGGQPQHF,TGTGCCAGCAGCTTAGTCTGGACAGGGGGCGGGCAGCCCCAGCATTTT
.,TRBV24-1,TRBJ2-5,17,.,CATSVGGQRDKQETQYF,TGTGCCACCAGTGTGGGCGGCCAGCGGGACAAACAAGAGACCCAGTACTTC
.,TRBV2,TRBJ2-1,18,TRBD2,CASSEASGGSSGGNEQFF,TGTGCCAGCAGTGAGGCTAGCGGGGGCTCCTCCGGGGGGAATGAGCAGTTCTTC
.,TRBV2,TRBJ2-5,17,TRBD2,CASSRRLAGDGQETQYF,TGTGCCAGCAGTCGTAGACTAGCGGGAGATGGGCAAGAGACCCAGTACTTC
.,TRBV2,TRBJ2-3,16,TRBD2,CASSEPAGGYFLTQYF,TGTGCCAGCAGTGAACCGGCGGGGGGGTACTTTTTGACGCAGTATTTT
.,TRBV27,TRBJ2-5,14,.,CASSRSHGAETQYF,TGTGCCAGCAGTAGGAGTCATGGTGCGGAGACCCAGTACTTC
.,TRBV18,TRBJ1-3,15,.,CASSLTVPLGNTIYF,TGTGCCAGCTCGCTGACAGTGCCGTTGGGAAACACCATATATTTT
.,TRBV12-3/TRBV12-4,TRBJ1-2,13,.,CASSFRGGYGYTF,TGTGCCAGCAGCTTCCGGGGGGGCTATGGCTACACCTTC
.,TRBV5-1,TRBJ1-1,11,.,CASGGSGEAFF,TGCGCCAGCGGAGGGAGCGGTGAAGCTTTCTTT
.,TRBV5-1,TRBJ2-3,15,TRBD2,CASSLGLAGGDTQYF,TGCGCCAGCAGCTTGGGGCTAGCGGGGGGGGATACGCAGTATTTT
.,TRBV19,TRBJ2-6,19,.,CASRPVLVRAASGANVLTF,TGTGCCAGTAGACCCGTTTTGGTTAGGGCAGCCTCTGGGGCCAACGTCCTGACTTTC
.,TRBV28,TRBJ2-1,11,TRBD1,CASGDRHEQFF,TGTGCCAGCGGGGACAGGCATGAGCAGTTCTTC
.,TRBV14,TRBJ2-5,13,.,CASSQDSWETQYF,TGTGCCAGCAGCCAAGACTCGTGGGAGACCCAGTACTTC
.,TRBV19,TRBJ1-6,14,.,CASSTRDNNSPLHF,TGTGCCAGTAGTACCAGGGACAATAATTCACCCCTCCACTTT
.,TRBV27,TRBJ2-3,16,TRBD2,CASGRTSGQSTDTQYF,TGTGCCAGCGGCAGGACTAGCGGACAAAGCACAGATACGCAGTATTTT
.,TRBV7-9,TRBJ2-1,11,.,CASSDNNEQFF,TGTGCCAGCAGCGACAACAATGAGCAGTTCTTC
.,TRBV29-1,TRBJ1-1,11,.,CSVYRGTEAFF,TGCAGCGTTTATAGGGGCACTGAAGCTTTCTTT
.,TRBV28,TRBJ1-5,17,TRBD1,CASSRDPTGGDNQPQHF,TGTGCCAGCAGCCGAGACCCGACAGGGGGGGACAATCAGCCCCAGCATTTT
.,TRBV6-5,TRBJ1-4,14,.,CASRQAGGNEKLFF,TGTGCCAGCAGACAAGCTGGGGGTAATGAAAAACTGTTTTTT
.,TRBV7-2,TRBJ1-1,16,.,CASSLEGRGLNTEAFF,TGTGCCAGCAGCTTAGAAGGGAGGGGACTGAACACTGAAGCTTTCTTT
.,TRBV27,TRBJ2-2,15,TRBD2,CASSFSAGGAWELFF,TGTGCCAGCAGTTTCTCAGCCGGGGGGGCCTGGGAGCTGTTTTTT
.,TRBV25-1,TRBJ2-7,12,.,CASSEWVEEQYF,TGTGCCAGCAGTGAATGGGTTGAAGAGCAGTACTTC
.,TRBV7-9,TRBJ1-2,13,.,CASSPDGNYGYTF,TGTGCCAGCAGCCCGGACGGTAACTATGGCTACACCTTC
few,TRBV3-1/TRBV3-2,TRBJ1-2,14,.,CASSHRGKEFGYTF,TGTGCCAGCAGCCACAGGGGAAAGGAGTTTGGCTACACCTTC
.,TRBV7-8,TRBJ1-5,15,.,CASSLEADRNQPQHF,TGTGCCAGCAGCTTAGAAGCGGATAGGAATCAGCCCCAGCATTTT
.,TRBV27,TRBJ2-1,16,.,CASRALGGNSYNEQFF,TGTGCCAGCCGGGCCCTGGGTGGCAACTCCTACAATGAGCAGTTCTTC
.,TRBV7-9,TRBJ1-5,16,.,CASSFYGASGNQPQHF,TGTGCCAGCAGCTTTTACGGGGCGTCAGGCAATCAGCCCCAGCATTTT
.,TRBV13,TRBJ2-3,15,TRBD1,CASSPGQVSTDTQYF,TGTGCCAGCAGCCCGGGACAGGTTAGCACAGATACGCAGTATTTT
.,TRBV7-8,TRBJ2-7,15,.,CASSPRAGGAYEQYF,TGTGCCAGCAGCCCCCGGGCAGGGGGGGCCTACGAGCAGTACTTC
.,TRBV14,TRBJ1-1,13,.,CASTRDWNTEAFF,TGTGCCAGCACCCGGGACTGGAACACTGAAGCTTTCTTT
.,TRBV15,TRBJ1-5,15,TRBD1,CATSHVQGGNQPQHF,TGTGCCACCAGCCACGTACAGGGGGGAAATCAGCCCCAGCATTTT
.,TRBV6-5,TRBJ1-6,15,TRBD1,CASNGQGGYNSPLHF,TGTGCCAGCAACGGACAGGGGGGATATAATTCACCCCTCCACTTT